This T cell receptor (beta chain) was found in a study of T cell clonality in common variable immunodeficiency. General study points: Common variable immunodeficiency TCR beta sequences reportedly had fewer deletions and N-nucleotide insertions.

Blood came from CVID subjects not ill and not taking immunomodulatory or immunosuppressive medication. In this sample, this clone turned up many times. Its target is not known. The read finishes 3 residues shy of the CDR3 end, and the germline J gene is used to complete it. Assay used: immunoSEQ multiplex PCR; TCRdb lists only in-frame clones, some missing. The sample contains some 42,000 clones, none occurring once; roughly 5.5% lies in the top ten. The CDR3 runs to 13 residues. CDR1 and CDR2 (germline): DFQATT, SNEGSKA (reference sequence). With 5 bases clipped from V and 7 bases from J, the junction kept 6 bases outside the gene matches.

The source is a human donor with common variable immunodeficiency. The V gene is TRBV20-1, the J gene TRBJ2-4; 9 positions agree with TRBD1. The sequenced material came from peripheral blood mononuclear cells. CDR3 bases read: TGCAGTGCTCGTCGGACAGGGGTTAACATT. As protein: CSARRTGVNI. The whole CDR3 protein is CSARRTGVNIQYF.